This TCR beta chain was found in a study of T cell responses to AZD1222 COVID-19 vaccine. Study-wide points: Reports indicate that nearly half of spike-specific TCRs are directed at unmutated variant regions. Clonal diversity was possibly underestimated, and the donors were mostly white British, with more females.

Analysis merged second doses at about 4 or about 12 weeks. Details on this clone: The antigen is not known.

Clones were read by immunoSEQ multiplex PCR, and TCRdb kept only the in-frame ones, dropping some. The sample includes around 190,000 clones, around 88% seen only once; the top ten take 11%. This specimen consisted of peripheral blood, obtained 28 days after the second AZD1222 dose. The TCR comes from an adult who received the AZD1222 COVID-19 vaccine.

CDR3 residues: CASTTAEEWDTEAFF. DNA of the CDR3: TGTGCCAGCACCACTGCGGAGGAGTGGGACACTGAAGCTTTCTTT. V gene TRBV5-6 combines with J gene TRBJ1-1; no reliable D call. With 6 bases removed from V and 3 bases from J, the gap between germline ends came to 18 bases. The CDR3 runs to 15 residues. Per germline, CDR1 SGHDT and CDR2 YYEEEE. Using reference TRBV5-6 and TRBJ1-1 for the parts outside the CDR3, the full variable domain is DAGVTQSPTHLIKTRGQQVTLRCSPKSGHDTVSWYQQALGQGPQFIFQYYEEEERQRGNFPDRFSGHQFPNYSSELNVNALLLGDSALYLCASTTAEEWDTEAFFGQGTRLTVV.